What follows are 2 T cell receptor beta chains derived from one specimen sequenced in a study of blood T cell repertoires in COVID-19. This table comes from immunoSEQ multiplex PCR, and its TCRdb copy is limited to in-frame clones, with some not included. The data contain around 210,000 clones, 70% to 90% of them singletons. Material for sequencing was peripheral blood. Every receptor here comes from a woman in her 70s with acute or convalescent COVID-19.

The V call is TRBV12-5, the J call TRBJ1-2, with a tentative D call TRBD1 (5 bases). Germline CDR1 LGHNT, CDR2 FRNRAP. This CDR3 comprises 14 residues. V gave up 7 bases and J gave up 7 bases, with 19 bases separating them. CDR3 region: CASAITGGVGGYTF. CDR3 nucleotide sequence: TGTGCTAGTGCCATTACCGGGGGAGTCGGTGGCTACACCTTC.

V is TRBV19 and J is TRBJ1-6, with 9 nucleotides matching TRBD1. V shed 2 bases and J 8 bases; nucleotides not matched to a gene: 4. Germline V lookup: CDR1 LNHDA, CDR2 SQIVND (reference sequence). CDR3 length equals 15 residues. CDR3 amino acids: CASSILGQGDSPLHF. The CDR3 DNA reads TGTGCCAGTAGTATATTGGGACAGGGTGATTCACCCCTCCACTTT.